This TCR beta chain was sequenced during a study of beta chain features in type 1 diabetes (dated by TCRdb to 2017 to 2018). Context from the whole study: Patients and healthy donors did not differ in mean age, gender distribution, total cell number or subset yield. A total of 100 million to 140 million sorted cells were examined across all samples, and the number of cells per subset was strongly correlated with RNA yield. The study compared the TCRB repertoires of sorted circulating CD4+ T cell subsets in recently diagnosed type 1 diabetes patients with those in matched healthy donors. Regulatory and stem cell-like memory subsets were obtained from only 8 patients and roughly 8 healthy donors, while naive and central memory subsets were obtained from all 30 or so donors.

Summary of the overall study and its limitations: Shorter templates might have been favored by PCR, but patient and control samples were amplified and corrected together, so both groups would have been affected equally by any skew. The naive, central memory and regulatory TCRB repertoires appeared to resemble one another more closely among patients than among healthy donors. Because cDNA rather than genomic DNA was sequenced, highly expressing activated cells could have been over-represented, although no difference in activation and CD3 levels was found between groups. Type 1 diabetes patients showed a moderate but significant shortening of TCRB CDR3 length in all four CD4+ subsets. At VDJ recombination sites, type 1 diabetes patients had fewer insertions and more deleted nucleotides, which implies abnormalities in thymic rearrangement. Because small numbers of individuals were included in the HLA sub-analyses, any influence of HLA type on TCRB rearrangement was left unresolved.

In the case of this clone: Its antigen has not been determined. No much larger clone is present one base from it, and per-base qualities are unavailable.

The High Capacity cDNA Reverse Transcription Kit was used to reverse transcribe all of the isolated RNA, meaning that expressed TCRB transcripts were what got sequenced. Deep immunoSEQ sequencing was performed on naive, central memory and regulatory T cell samples, with an average of roughly 3.3 million total reads per sample. Sorted cells were lysed in RLT buffer and RNA was extracted with DNase-treated RNeasy Micro or Mini kits, depending on cell number. To prevent cross-contamination, each cell subset was processed individually, whereas patient and healthy donor samples were processed jointly. The immunoSEQ multiplex PCR was used to amplify TCRB sequences from cDNA, yielding 87-bp fragments that span the CDR3 region. The amplicons were sequenced using the Illumina HiSeq platform. Processing in the source paper ran as follows. PCR bias was corrected computationally using synthetic template baselines, and reads within Hamming distance 2 were collapsed, with unmergeable singletons discarded. Reads were aligned to IMGT to assign V, D and J genes, CDR3 length, and insertions or deletions at six rearrangement sites. Within each subset, clonotype counts were normalized to sorted cell number, and only after that were true diversity and Gini coefficients computed with the tcR R package. The overlap coefficient, calculated on TCRB nucleotide sequences, was used to measure repertoire sharing. Out-of-frame TCRB sequences from naive cells were analyzed to stand in for the pre-selection repertoire. TCRdb limited this immuneACCESS table to in-frame rearrangements with V and J called. A share of clones is missing; checked studies link under half to unresolved V genes, and the rest is unexplained. V, J and clone size derive from that table, while D and trimming were established from the DNA sequence. This sample lists a few hundred thousand clones; approximately 13% were detected once. In total, the top ten clones hold roughly 0.015% of the sample.

Each donor gave one peripheral blood draw, averaging approximately 0.12 L, which was collected into heparinised tubes. Using a panel that included CD45RO, CCR7, CD25, CD127, CD95 and CD27, naive, central memory, regulatory and stem cell-like memory CD4+ T cells were sorted on a BD FACSAria II. Purity was above 98% for every sorted population. PBMCs were isolated immediately by Lymphoprep density gradient centrifugation and stained directly without culture. Samples were stained and sorted in pairs, with one healthy donor and one patient per experiment, so that batch effects were minimized. The material sequenced was naive CD4+ T cells from blood. The sample's cell subset or site label, in plain terms: true naive CD4+ T cells. This clonotype was obtained from a woman aged 18 to 35 with type 1 diabetes.

The nucleotide sequence reads as follows: TGTGCCAGTAGTAACCAGGGGTTGAGCACTGAAGCTTTCTTT. This translates into CASSNQGLSTEAFF. Rearrangement joined TRBV19 to TRBJ1-1; matching of 6 bases hints at TRBD1 as the D gene. Including cysteine and phenylalanine, the CDR3 has 14 amino acids. Only the CDR3 part of the read is kept: 42 bases, read in frame from the first base. The germline V gene (reference sequence) provides CDR1 LNHDA and CDR2 SQIVND. V is reduced by 4 bases and J by 4 bases, leaving a spacing of 13 bases between them.